This T cell receptor (beta chain) originates from a study of blood T cell repertoires in COVID-19. Study information: Both acute and convalescent COVID-19 samples were obtained from the United States, Italy and Spain. The cDNA or gDNA used as material had been derived from T cells, B-cell-depleted T cells, or PBMCs.

The authors' processing: Reference gene primer amplification gave estimated nucleated cell counts. Sequenced by immunoSEQ multiplex PCR; TCRdb stores in-frame clones only, minus some. V and J calls and clone size follow that table, whereas D and trimming were derived from the DNA. The repertoire consists of approximately 670,000 clones, with 85% to 90% occurring once and the leading ten covering over 0.2%. This clone was picked up one time. The germline V gene has CDR1 KGHSH and CDR2 LQKENI. The CDR3 extends over 16 amino acids. V shed 6 bases and J shed 1 base, with 19 bases lying between them. The sequencing input was peripheral blood. The source of this sequence is a woman under 30 with acute or convalescent COVID-19. The chain recombines TRBV18 with TRBJ2-7; no firm D call. DNA for the CDR3: TGTGCCAGCTCCCCATCCACCCAGGCTCCATCCTACGAGCAGTACTTC. This sequence encodes CASSPSTQAPSYEQYF.